Sequencing of this T cell receptor beta chain was carried out in a study of early T cells in non-severe SARS-CoV-2 infection. Turning to the study itself: It was bulk RNA from unsorted whole blood that was sequenced, and the chains were unpaired. Study conclusions and caveats: The VDJdb matching leaned toward anti-spike CD8 responses and overlooked private and CD4 specificities.

The CDR3 is 11 residues long. V lost 8 bases and J lost 5, with 10 bases in between. The V gene's germline CDR1 is SQVTM and CDR2 ANQGSEA. A note on this clonotype: Its antigen is currently unknown.

One entry per CDR3 protein results from TCRdb running MiXCR on the 5' RACE reads. The sample lists tens of thousands of distinct CDR3 sequences, 15% to 19% occurring once. This clonotype was sampled from an adult who was a healthcare worker with PCR-confirmed SARS-CoV-2 infection or an uninfected control (not recorded which). Sequencing was carried out using whole blood. The J gene is TRBJ2-1, the V gene TRBV29-1, with D tentatively TRBD1 (6 bases). CDR3 amino acids: CSTWTDNEQFF. In nucleotides, the CDR3 is TGCAGCACCTGGACAGACAATGAGCAGTTCTTC.